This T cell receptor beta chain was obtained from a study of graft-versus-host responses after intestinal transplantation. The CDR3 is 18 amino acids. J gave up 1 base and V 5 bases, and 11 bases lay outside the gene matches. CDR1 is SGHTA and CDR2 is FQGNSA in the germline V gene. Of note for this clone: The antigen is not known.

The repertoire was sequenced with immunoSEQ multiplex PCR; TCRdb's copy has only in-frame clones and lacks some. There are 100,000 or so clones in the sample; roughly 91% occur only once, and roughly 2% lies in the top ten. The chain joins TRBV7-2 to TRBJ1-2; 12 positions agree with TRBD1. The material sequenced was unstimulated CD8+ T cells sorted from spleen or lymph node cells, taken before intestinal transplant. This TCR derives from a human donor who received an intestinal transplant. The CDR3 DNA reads TGTGCCAGCAGCGCGGGACAGGGGGCGACGACAATTAACTATGGCTACACCTTC. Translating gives CASSAGQGATTINYGYTF.